This TCR beta chain emerged from a study of blood T cell repertoires in COVID-19. About the research overall: Sources were T cells, B-cell-depleted T cells, or PBMCs; the material itself was cDNA or gDNA.

This CDR3 is built from 16 residues. Germline V gene lookup returns CDR1 SGDLS and CDR2 YYNGEE. V lost 0 bases and J lost 4; bases outside the gene matches: 8. Per the original methods: Scientists estimated how many nucleated cells there were by amplifying reference gene primers. Here immunoSEQ multiplex PCR was the method, and the copy in TCRdb shows in-frame clones only, minus some. The V and J calls and the clone size are those of that table, but D and trimming were determined from the DNA. The sample carries about 71,000 clones, 82% recorded once. The V and J genes are TRBV9 and TRBJ1-1; 8 bases are shared with TRBD1. The sequence derives from a woman of 80 years or more with acute or convalescent COVID-19. The source material was peripheral blood. CDR3 region: CASSVGGRGRSTEAFF. CDR3 in DNA: TGTGCCAGCAGCGTAGGGGGCAGGGGGCGCAGCACTGAAGCTTTCTTT.